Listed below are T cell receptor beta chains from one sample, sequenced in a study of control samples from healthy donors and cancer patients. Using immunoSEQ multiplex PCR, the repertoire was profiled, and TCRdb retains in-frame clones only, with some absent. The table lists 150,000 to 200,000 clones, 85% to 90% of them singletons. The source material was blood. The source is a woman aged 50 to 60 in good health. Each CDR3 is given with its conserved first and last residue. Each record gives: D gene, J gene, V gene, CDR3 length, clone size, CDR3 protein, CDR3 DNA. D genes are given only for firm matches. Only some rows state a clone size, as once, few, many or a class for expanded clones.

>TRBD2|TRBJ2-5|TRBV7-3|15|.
CASSLSGSRIETQYF
TGTGCCAGCAGCTTAAGCGGGAGTCGTATAGAGACCCAGTACTTC
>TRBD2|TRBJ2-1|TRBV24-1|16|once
CATSDLGSGSRNEQFF
TGTGCCACCAGTGATTTGGGTAGCGGGAGTCGTAATGAGCAGTTCTTC
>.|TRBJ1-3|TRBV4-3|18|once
CASSQERGISLAGNTIYF
TGCGCCAGCAGCCAAGAGCGGGGGATATCATTGGCGGGAAACACCATATATTTT
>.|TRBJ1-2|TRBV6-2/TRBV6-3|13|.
CASSPPSISSGTF
TGTGCCAGCAGTCCGCCCTCCATTTCTTCCGGCACCTTC
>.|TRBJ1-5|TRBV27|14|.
CASSLATGSLPQHF
TGTGCCAGCAGTTTAGCAACAGGGAGTTTGCCCCAGCATTTT
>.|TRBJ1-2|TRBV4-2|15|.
CASSQEAGASYGYTF
TGTGCCAGCAGCCAAGAAGCAGGCGCCTCCTATGGCTACACCTTC
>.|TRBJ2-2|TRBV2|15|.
CASSEVGGHTGELFF
TGTGCCAGCAGTGAGGTCGGGGGGCACACCGGGGAGCTGTTTTTT
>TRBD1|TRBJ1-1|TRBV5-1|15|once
CASSLVGQGDTEAFF
TGCGCCAGCAGCTTGGTGGGACAGGGCGACACTGAAGCTTTCTTT
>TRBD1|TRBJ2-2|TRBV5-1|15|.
CASSLNGQATGELFF
TGCGCCAGCAGCTTGAACGGACAGGCAACCGGGGAGCTGTTTTTT
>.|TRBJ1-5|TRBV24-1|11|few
CATSDCQPQHF
TGTGCCACCAGTGACTGTCAGCCCCAGCATTTT
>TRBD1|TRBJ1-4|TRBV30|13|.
CAWMGQVGEKLFF
TGTGCCTGGATGGGACAGGTGGGCGAAAAACTGTTTTTT
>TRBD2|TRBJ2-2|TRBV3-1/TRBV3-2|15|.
CASSHDRLALGELFF
TGTGCCAGCAGCCATGATAGACTAGCGCTGGGGGAGCTGTTTTTT
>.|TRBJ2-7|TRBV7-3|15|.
CASSLEGGPQGEQYF
TGTGCCAGCAGCTTAGAGGGAGGGCCCCAGGGGGAGCAGTACTTC
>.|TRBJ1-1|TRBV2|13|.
CASRRERSTEAFF
TGTGCCAGCAGGAGGGAGAGGTCCACTGAAGCTTTCTTT
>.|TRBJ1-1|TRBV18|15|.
CASSPRRGTQAEAFF
TGTGCCAGCTCACCACGTAGGGGGACGCAAGCTGAAGCTTTCTTT
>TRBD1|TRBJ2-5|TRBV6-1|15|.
CASSEGAGGAGTQYF
TGTGCCAGCAGTGAGGGGGCAGGGGGCGCGGGGACCCAGTACTTC
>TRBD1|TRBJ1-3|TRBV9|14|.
CASSGQGAGNTIYF
TGTGCCAGCAGCGGACAGGGGGCTGGAAACACCATATATTTT
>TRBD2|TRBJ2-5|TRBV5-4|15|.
CASSLASGGAETQYF
TGTGCCAGCAGCTTGGCCAGCGGGGGGGCCGAGACCCAGTACTTC
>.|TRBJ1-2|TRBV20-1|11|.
CSFPVNYGYTF
TGCAGTTTCCCGGTTAACTATGGCTACACCTTC
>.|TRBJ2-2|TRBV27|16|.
CASSFVGFANTGELFF
TGTGCCAGCAGTTTTGTAGGTTTTGCGAACACCGGGGAGCTGTTTTTT
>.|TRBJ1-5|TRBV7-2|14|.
CASSLKQGSGPQHF
TGTGCCAGCAGCTTAAAGCAGGGCTCCGGGCCCCAGCATTTT
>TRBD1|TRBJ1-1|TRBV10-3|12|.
CAITSGGTEAFF
TGTGCCATCACTTCAGGGGGCACTGAAGCTTTCTTT
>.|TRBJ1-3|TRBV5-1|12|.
CASSLEGNTIYF
TGCGCCAGCAGCTTGGAGGGAAACACCATATATTTT
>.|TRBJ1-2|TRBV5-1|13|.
CASSLEGQSGYTF
TGCGCCAGCAGCTTGGAGGGGCAGAGTGGCTACACCTTC
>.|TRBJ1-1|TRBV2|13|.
CASSEMKGLEAFF
TGTGCCAGCAGTGAGATGAAGGGGCTTGAAGCTTTCTTT
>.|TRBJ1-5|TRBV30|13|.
CAGSGAPNQPQHF
TGTGCCGGCTCGGGCGCTCCCAATCAGCCCCAGCATTTT
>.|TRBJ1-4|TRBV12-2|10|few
CASRPPKLFF
TGTGCAAGTCGCCCACCAAAACTGTTTTTT
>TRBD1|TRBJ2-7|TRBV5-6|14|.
CASTRTGDSYEQYF
TGTGCCAGCACCCGGACAGGAGACTCCTACGAGCAGTACTTC
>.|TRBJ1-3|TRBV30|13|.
CAWSRAGGNTIYF
TGTGCCTGGAGTCGAGCAGGAGGAAACACCATATATTTT
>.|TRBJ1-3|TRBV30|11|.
CAWSGGNTIYF
TGTGCCTGGAGTGGAGGAAACACCATATATTTT
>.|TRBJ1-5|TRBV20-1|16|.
CSASGQKRNGYQPQHF
TGCAGTGCTAGTGGACAAAAGAGAAACGGGTATCAGCCCCAGCATTTT
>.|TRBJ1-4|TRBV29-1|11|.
CSVERNEKLFF
TGCAGCGTTGAAAGGAATGAAAAACTGTTTTTT
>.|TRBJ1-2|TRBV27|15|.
CASSLSLGFGYGYTF
TGTGCCAGCAGTTTATCATTAGGGTTCGGCTATGGCTACACCTTC
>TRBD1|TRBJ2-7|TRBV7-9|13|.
CASSPGGTDEQYF
TGTGCCAGCAGCCCAGGGGGAACGGACGAGCAGTACTTC
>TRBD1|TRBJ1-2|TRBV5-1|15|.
CASSLEGQGLYGYTF
TGCGCCAGCAGCTTAGAGGGACAGGGTCTCTATGGCTACACCTTC
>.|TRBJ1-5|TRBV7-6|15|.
CASSPGYSRGQPQHF
TGTGCCAGCAGCCCCGGCTACTCAAGGGGGCAGCCCCAGCATTTT
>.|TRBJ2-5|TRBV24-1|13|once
CATSALSQETQYF
TGTGCCACCAGTGCCCTTTCTCAAGAGACCCAGTACTTC
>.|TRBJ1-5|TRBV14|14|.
CASSQQGFNQPQHF
TGTGCCAGCAGCCAACAGGGATTTAATCAGCCCCAGCATTTT
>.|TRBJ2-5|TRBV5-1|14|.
CASSLVGRGETQYF
TGCGCCAGCAGCTTGGTGGGCAGGGGTGAGACCCAGTACTTC
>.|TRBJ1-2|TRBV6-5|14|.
CASSYSIGGRGYTF
TGTGCCAGCAGTTACTCAATCGGGGGACGCGGCTACACCTTC
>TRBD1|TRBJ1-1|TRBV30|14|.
CAWSPQGARTEAFF
TGTGCCTGGAGTCCACAGGGGGCAAGGACTGAAGCTTTCTTT
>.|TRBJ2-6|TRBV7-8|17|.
CASSLARTISGANVLTF
TGTGCCAGCAGCTTAGCGCGGACCATCTCTGGGGCCAACGTCCTGACTTTC
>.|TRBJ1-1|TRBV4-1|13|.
CASRGQRNTEAFF
TGCGCCAGCAGAGGGCAGCGGAACACTGAAGCTTTCTTT
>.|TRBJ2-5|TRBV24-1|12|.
CASFRDQETQYF
TGTGCCTCCTTTAGGGACCAAGAGACCCAGTACTTC
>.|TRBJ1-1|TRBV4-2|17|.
CASSQVRAGDTLYEAFF
TGTGCCAGCAGCCAAGTTCGGGCCGGGGACACCCTGTATGAAGCTTTCTTT
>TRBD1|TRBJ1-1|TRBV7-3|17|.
CASSFLPGQRMNTEAFF
TGTGCCAGCAGCTTTCTGCCGGGACAGAGGATGAACACTGAAGCTTTCTTT
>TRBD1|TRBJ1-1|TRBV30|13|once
CAWADRDWTEAFF
TGTGCCTGGGCAGACAGGGATTGGACTGAAGCTTTCTTT